This TCR beta chain appears in the sequencing data of a study of T cell responses to AZD1222 COVID-19 vaccine. Looking at the study overall: Second doses at about 4 or about 12 weeks were pooled.

General study results and limits: Seropositivity was recorded at baseline in only 6 or 7 AZD1222 recipients.

As for this clone: Its antigen is unidentified.

Data came from immunoSEQ multiplex PCR; TCRdb stores just in-frame clones and leaves some out. The repertoire holds 95,000 to 110,000 clones, with around nine tenths as singletons. CDR3 length equals 15 residues. V was shortened by 5 bases and J by 4 bases, with 17 bases between the two germline ends. Germline assignment: CDR1 MNHEY and CDR2 SMNVEV (reference sequence). The source of this sequence is an adult in good health. The chain couples TRBV27 to TRBJ1-2, with unresolved D. The sample consisted of peripheral blood, taken on day 0 of AZD1222 vaccination. CDR3 in amino acids: CASSPKPRFAYGYTF. DNA for the CDR3: TGTGCCAGCAGTCCCAAGCCCAGGTTTGCCTATGGCTACACCTTC.